The rows below give T cell receptor beta chains drawn from one sample of a study of blood T cell repertoires in COVID-19. Profiling relied on immunoSEQ multiplex PCR, and the TCRdb table lists in-frame clones only, not all of them. The table records approximately 500,000 clones, roughly nine tenths of them present only once. The sequencing input was peripheral blood. The receptors were gathered from a woman in her 50s with COVID-19, enrolled during active disease. The CDR3 runs from the conserved cysteine through the conserved F or W. A D gene is named only where the DNA matches it firmly. Size values are once, few and many counts, or a class for expanded clones, and some rows have none.

DNA: TGTGCCAGCAAAGCGGGCCTCAGCACAGATACGCAGTATTTT; CDR3: CASKAGLSTDTQYF; size: NA; D: NA; J: TRBJ2-3; V: TRBV6-5
DNA: TGTGCCAGCAGCCAGGGGGAGACCCAGTACTTC; CDR3: CASSQGETQYF; size: NA; D: NA; J: TRBJ2-5; V: TRBV7-8
DNA: TGTGCCACCAGCGGAAGGTCCGGAGCCTACAATGAGCAGTTCTTC; CDR3: CATSGRSGAYNEQFF; size: NA; D: NA; J: TRBJ2-1; V: TRBV15
DNA: TGTGCCAGTAGTATAGGGAGGGGTCCCGCCTACGAGCAGTACTTC; CDR3: CASSIGRGPAYEQYF; size: once; D: NA; J: TRBJ2-7; V: TRBV19
DNA: TGTGCCAGCAGCACTCCGCCGCCTAACACTGAAGCTTTCTTT; CDR3: CASSTPPPNTEAFF; size: NA; D: NA; J: TRBJ1-1; V: TRBV5-4
DNA: TGTGCCACCCGGGACAGGGGGCCTACAAATGAGCAGTTCTTC; CDR3: CATRDRGPTNEQFF; size: NA; D: TRBD1; J: TRBJ2-1; V: TRBV24-1
DNA: TGCGCCAGCAGCCAAGGGGGACAGGGGGCGACCTATGGCTACACCTTC; CDR3: CASSQGGQGATYGYTF; size: NA; D: TRBD1; J: TRBJ1-2; V: TRBV4-1
DNA: TGTGCCAGCAGTGAAAGGACAGGGAGGGGAACTGAAGCTTTCTTT; CDR3: CASSERTGRGTEAFF; size: few; D: TRBD1; J: TRBJ1-1; V: TRBV6-1
DNA: TGCGCCAGCAGCCGCGACAGGGGGCCGACTGAAGCTTTCTTT; CDR3: CASSRDRGPTEAFF; size: NA; D: TRBD1; J: TRBJ1-1; V: TRBV5-1
DNA: TGCGCCAGCAGCCAGGCCGGGACTAGCCTAGAGACCCAGTACTTC; CDR3: CASSQAGTSLETQYF; size: few; D: TRBD2; J: TRBJ2-5; V: TRBV4-1
DNA: TGCGCCAGCAGCGAAACTAGCGGGGGGTACAATGAGCAGTTCTTC; CDR3: CASSETSGGYNEQFF; size: NA; D: TRBD2; J: TRBJ2-1; V: TRBV5-1
DNA: TGTGCCTGGAGGTTCCAGGGGGTTCTCGGCTACACCTTC; CDR3: CAWRFQGVLGYTF; size: NA; D: TRBD1; J: TRBJ1-2; V: TRBV30
DNA: TGTGCCAGCCGCAGGGCGGCCACAGATACGCAGTATTTT; CDR3: CASRRAATDTQYF; size: once; D: NA; J: TRBJ2-3; V: TRBV12-3/TRBV12-4
DNA: TGTGCCAGCAGTTTGTTCCGGGCTGGAAACACCATATATTTT; CDR3: CASSLFRAGNTIYF; size: NA; D: NA; J: TRBJ1-3; V: TRBV28
DNA: TGCAGCGTCGCGGACAGTGACGAGCAGTACTTC; CDR3: CSVADSDEQYF; size: NA; D: NA; J: TRBJ2-7; V: TRBV29-1
DNA: TGTGCCAGTAAGGACCGCGGGGACACTGAAGCTTTCTTT; CDR3: CASKDRGDTEAFF; size: NA; D: NA; J: TRBJ1-1; V: TRBV19
DNA: TGTGCCAGCAGCCCTGGACTAAACTATGGCTACACCTTC; CDR3: CASSPGLNYGYTF; size: NA; D: NA; J: TRBJ1-2; V: TRBV11-2
DNA: TGTGCCAGTAGTGCCTCGCTTCCGAGGCCCCAGCATTTT; CDR3: CASSASLPRPQHF; size: few; D: NA; J: TRBJ1-5; V: TRBV19
DNA: TGCGCCAGCAGCTCGGACACCTATAGTGGCTACACCTTC; CDR3: CASSSDTYSGYTF; size: NA; D: NA; J: TRBJ1-2; V: TRBV5-1
DNA: TGTGCCAGCAGCTTAACGGTTACGAGCACAGATACGCAGTATTTT; CDR3: CASSLTVTSTDTQYF; size: NA; D: NA; J: TRBJ2-3; V: TRBV7-6
DNA: TGTGCCAGCAGTTCACAGGGGGAGAACACTGAAGCTTTCTTT; CDR3: CASSSQGENTEAFF; size: NA; D: TRBD1; J: TRBJ1-1; V: TRBV2
DNA: TGTGCCAGCAGCTTGTATGTGGGACTAGCGATTACTACTAGCACAGATACGCAGTATTTT; CDR3: CASSLYVGLAITTSTDTQYF; size: NA; D: TRBD2; J: TRBJ2-3; V: TRBV5-5
DNA: TGTGCCGGTAAAACCGGGACAAAGAACACTGAAGCTTTCTTT; CDR3: CAGKTGTKNTEAFF; size: NA; D: NA; J: TRBJ1-1; V: TRBV6-6
DNA: TGTGCCAGCAGCTTAGGGAAACAGGGGCTTGCTGGCTACACCTTC; CDR3: CASSLGKQGLAGYTF; size: NA; D: TRBD1; J: TRBJ1-2; V: TRBV11-2
DNA: TGCAGCGTCGGGACTAACTATGGGTACAATGAGCAGTTCTTC; CDR3: CSVGTNYGYNEQFF; size: NA; D: TRBD2; J: TRBJ2-1; V: TRBV29-1
DNA: TGTGCCAGCGGTGACGGGGAAAACACTGAAGCTTTCTTT; CDR3: CASGDGENTEAFF; size: NA; D: NA; J: TRBJ1-1; V: TRBV6-1
DNA: TGTGCCGGAAGACCGGGACAGGGCGATGGCTACACCTTC; CDR3: CAGRPGQGDGYTF; size: once; D: TRBD1; J: TRBJ1-2; V: TRBV30
DNA: TGTGCCCGACGAAGCGGACAGGGGGCTCTTGGCTACACCTTC; CDR3: CARRSGQGALGYTF; size: NA; D: TRBD1; J: TRBJ1-2; V: TRBV30
DNA: TGTGCCAGCAGCTTGGGGAGGGTCACAGATACGCAGTATTTT; CDR3: CASSLGRVTDTQYF; size: NA; D: TRBD2; J: TRBJ2-3; V: TRBV7-7
DNA: TGTGCCAGCAACGCCGGGGGGTCCTACAATGAGCAGTTCTTC; CDR3: CASNAGGSYNEQFF; size: NA; D: TRBD2; J: TRBJ2-1; V: TRBV5-4